A selection of T cell receptor beta chains follows, all from one sample in a study of T cell responses to AZD1222 COVID-19 vaccine. This table comes from immunoSEQ multiplex PCR, and its TCRdb copy is limited to in-frame clones, with some not included. The table lists roughly 130,000 clones, about 90% of them singletons. The sequenced sample was peripheral blood, obtained 28 days after the second dose of the MenACWY control vaccine. The origin of the receptors is an adult who received the MenACWY meningococcal vaccine as a control. The CDR3 runs from the conserved cysteine through the conserved F or W. The D gene is left open where the match is weak. Only some rows state a clone size, as once, few, many or a class for expanded clones.

v_call	j_call	d_call	clone_size	cdr3_nt	cdr3_aa
TRBV28	TRBJ2-7	-	-	TGTGCCAGCAGTGCCTCATCCTACGAGCAGTACTTC	CASSASSYEQYF
TRBV7-2	TRBJ1-5	TRBD1	once	TGTGCCAGCAGCTTAGAGGGACAGGACAATCAGCCCCAGCATTTT	CASSLEGQDNQPQHF
TRBV28	TRBJ2-7	-	-	TGTGCCAGCAGATCCTTGTACGAGCAGTACTTC	CASRSLYEQYF
TRBV5-1	TRBJ2-5	-	-	TGCGCCAGCAGCTTGGGATCAGGGCGGGAGACCCAGTACTTC	CASSLGSGRETQYF
TRBV5-4	TRBJ2-1	-	-	TGTGCCAGCAGCACAGACGCCAACTCCTACAATGAGCAGTTCTTC	CASSTDANSYNEQFF
TRBV2	TRBJ2-1	-	once	TGTGCCAGCAGTGAATTGGAACTAGGGGTCCAAAATGAGCAGTTCTTC	CASSELELGVQNEQFF
TRBV6-2/TRBV6-3	TRBJ1-5	-	-	TGTGCCAGCAGTATTGCGGGGGGCAATCAGCCCCAGCATTTT	CASSIAGGNQPQHF
TRBV9	TRBJ1-1	-	-	TGTGCCAGCAGCGTAGTGGGCCTAAACACTGAAGCTTTCTTT	CASSVVGLNTEAFF
TRBV10-3	TRBJ2-2	-	-	TGTGCCATCAGGCCGGGACCGATGAACACCGGGGAGCTGTTTTTT	CAIRPGPMNTGELFF
TRBV19	TRBJ1-1	TRBD1	-	TGTGCCAGTAGCAACGACAGGGGCGACCTTGAAGCTTTCTTT	CASSNDRGDLEAFF
TRBV7-9	TRBJ2-1	TRBD1	once	TGTGCCAGCAGCTTAGTGGCCGGGACAGAGCACTACAATGAGCAGTTCTTC	CASSLVAGTEHYNEQFF
TRBV7-2	TRBJ2-1	TRBD2	-	TGTGCCAGCAGCTTAGAAGGGACTAGAGGTCGCAATGAGCAGTTCTTC	CASSLEGTRGRNEQFF
TRBV19	TRBJ2-7	-	-	TGTGCCAGTGCTCGACAGGCCGGGACCTACGAGCAGTACTTC	CASARQAGTYEQYF
TRBV2	TRBJ1-1	-	-	TGTGCCAGCACTCCCGACCCCAGGGGCACTGAAGCTTTCTTT	CASTPDPRGTEAFF
TRBV7-3	TRBJ1-1	-	-	TGTGCCAGCAGCCCTACCGGGACATCTGAGGCTTTCTTT	CASSPTGTSEAFF
TRBV24-1	TRBJ2-2	TRBD1	-	TGTGCCACCAGAGGGACAGGGGGTAGCGGGGAGCTGTTTTTT	CATRGTGGSGELFF
TRBV5-6	TRBJ2-5	-	-	TGTGCCAGCAGCTTGGTAGCGGCAGAGACCCAGTACTTC	CASSLVAAETQYF
TRBV5-1	TRBJ2-2	TRBD2	-	TGCGCCAGCAGCTTGGGCCTCCTAGCGGGAAACACCGGGGAGCTGTTTTTT	CASSLGLLAGNTGELFF
TRBV29-1	TRBJ1-4	-	-	TGCAGCGTTGAAGATCGGGCGGGAGGGGAAAAACTGTTTTTT	CSVEDRAGGEKLFF
TRBV7-2	TRBJ2-1	TRBD2	-	TGTGCCAGCAGCTTAGACGGTCTAGCGGGGAATGAGCAGTTCTTC	CASSLDGLAGNEQFF
TRBV25-1	TRBJ2-2	TRBD2	-	TGTGCCAGCAGTCCTAGCGGGAGCGATAGTAGGGACACCGGGGAGCTGTTTTTT	CASSPSGSDSRDTGELFF
TRBV5-1	TRBJ1-1	TRBD1	once	TGCGCCAGCAGCTTTTTACAGGGGCAAATGAACACTGAAGCTTTCTTT	CASSFLQGQMNTEAFF
TRBV28	TRBJ1-2	-	-	TGTGCCAGCCGGTCGAGTGCTAACTATGGCTACACCTTC	CASRSSANYGYTF
TRBV4-1	TRBJ1-3	-	-	TGCGCCAGCAGCCAGGGGACGGAAGATCGGATCAACTCTGGAAACACCATATATTTT	CASSQGTEDRINSGNTIYF
TRBV3-1/TRBV3-2	TRBJ1-4	-	-	TGTGCCAGCAGCCAAGATACAGCCTCTAATGAAAAACTGTTTTTT	CASSQDTASNEKLFF
TRBV3-1/TRBV3-2	TRBJ2-2	-	-	TGTGCCAGCAGCCAAGTAATGGGGGCCGGGGAGCTGTTTTTT	CASSQVMGAGELFF
TRBV25-1	TRBJ1-2	TRBD1	-	TGTGCCAGCAGTCCTACGGTGGACAGGGGGGTGGCTGGCTACACCTTC	CASSPTVDRGVAGYTF
TRBV30	TRBJ1-5	TRBD1	-	TGTGCCTGGGACAGGGGTAGCAATCAGCCCCAGCATTTT	CAWDRGSNQPQHF
TRBV10-2	TRBJ2-1	TRBD2	-	TGCGCCAGCAATGGACTAGCGGGCTTGTACAATGAGCAGTTCTTC	CASNGLAGLYNEQFF
TRBV29-1	TRBJ2-7	TRBD2	once	TGCAGCGTTAGGACTAGCGGGGGATACGAGCAGTACTTC	CSVRTSGGYEQYF
TRBV15	TRBJ2-5	-	-	TGTGCCACCAGCAGAGATCAGGCCAGGTCTGGGACCCAGTACTTC	CATSRDQARSGTQYF
TRBV4-3	TRBJ1-2	-	once	TGCGCCAGCAGCCAAGACAACGACAAGGTCTATGGCTACACCTTC	CASSQDNDKVYGYTF
TRBV9	TRBJ1-6	-	-	TGTGCCAGCAGCGCCTTCTGGGGAGGGCAGGGTTCGATGGAACTCCACTTT	CASSAFWGGQGSMELHF
TRBV18	TRBJ1-3	-	-	TGTGCCAGCTCACCTGGGCCAGTAGTAGGCTCTGGAAACACCATATATTTT	CASSPGPVVGSGNTIYF
TRBV19	TRBJ2-2	TRBD2	-	TGTGCCAGTGCGGGGCGGGAGGTCGGGGAGCTGTTTTTT	CASAGREVGELFF
TRBV18	TRBJ2-5	TRBD2	-	TGTGCCAGCTCATCGCCGGGACTAGCGGGGGGCCTCCAAGAGACCCAGTACTTC	CASSSPGLAGGLQETQYF
TRBV7-2	TRBJ2-7	TRBD1	-	TGTGCCAGCACCCTGGGGACAGCCTACGAGCAGTACTTC	CASTLGTAYEQYF
TRBV28	TRBJ1-2	-	-	TGTGCCAGCAGTTTAGAGGGCCTGGGAGGCTACACCTTC	CASSLEGLGGYTF
TRBV5-1	TRBJ1-1	TRBD1	-	TGCGCCAGCAGGATCCAGGGGGCCTGGGGTGGGGAAGCTTTCTTT	CASRIQGAWGGEAFF
TRBV9	TRBJ2-1	-	-	TGTGCCAGCAGCGTAGACGACAGCTACAATGAGCAGTTCTTC	CASSVDDSYNEQFF
TRBV7-2	TRBJ1-3	-	-	TGTGCCAGCGCCCCCCACCCCTCTGGAAACACCATATATTTT	CASAPHPSGNTIYF
TRBV28	TRBJ2-5	-	-	TGTGCCAGCAGTTTCGAAGCAGAGACCCAGTACTTC	CASSFEAETQYF
TRBV28	TRBJ1-6	TRBD1	-	TGTGCCAGCTGGGACAGCTCCTATAATTCACCCCTCCACTTT	CASWDSSYNSPLHF
TRBV28	TRBJ1-5	-	-	TGTGCCAGCAGTTTTCTATCGGGCCTAAATCAGCCCCAGCATTTT	CASSFLSGLNQPQHF
TRBV6-5	TRBJ2-7	-	-	TGTGCCAGCAGTCCGCGGCTGGGCTTCTCCTACGAGCAGTACTTC	CASSPRLGFSYEQYF
TRBV7-9	TRBJ2-7	-	-	TGTGCCAGCAGCTTAGGGTTAAGCAGGGCCTACGAGCAGTACTTC	CASSLGLSRAYEQYF
TRBV11-2	TRBJ1-6	-	-	TGTGCCAGCAGCTTGGGCAGGGTGAATTCACCCCTCCACTTT	CASSLGRVNSPLHF
TRBV19	TRBJ2-2	TRBD1	-	TGTGCCAGTAGACCCGGGACAGCATCCACCGGGGAGCTGTTTTTT	CASRPGTASTGELFF
TRBV2	TRBJ2-7	TRBD2	-	TGTGCCAGCAGTCGCCCTGGGGGGGGGATTCTCGAGCAGTACTTC	CASSRPGGGILEQYF
TRBV19	TRBJ1-5	-	-	TGTGCCAGTAGTAAAGGACAACGCAATCAGCCCCAGCATTTT	CASSKGQRNQPQHF
TRBV7-3	TRBJ1-6	TRBD1	-	TGTGCCAGCAGCTTGACCGGGACAGAAAATTCACCCCTCCACTTT	CASSLTGTENSPLHF
TRBV2	TRBJ2-1	TRBD2	once	TGTGCCAGCAGTGAAGTGGCGACTAGCGGGATTAATGAGCAGTTCTTC	CASSEVATSGINEQFF
TRBV7-8	TRBJ1-6	-	-	TGTGCCAGCAGCTTAGGGGGTGGGGGTAATTCACCCCTCCACTTT	CASSLGGGGNSPLHF
TRBV19	TRBJ2-5	-	few	TGTGCCAGTAGTATAGAAGGGAGTACTAGAGAGGAAGAGACCCAGTACTTC	CASSIEGSTREEETQYF
TRBV30	TRBJ1-1	-	-	TGTGCCTGGAGTAGGCACCCCGGGAACACTGAAGCTTTCTTT	CAWSRHPGNTEAFF